These T cell receptor beta chains were read from a single sample in a study of T-cell reconstitution after alpha-beta-depleted transplantation in children. MiXCR, run by TCRdb on the PCR reads, gives a single entry per CDR3 protein. This table holds some 390,000 distinct CDR3 sequences, roughly 20% found once. The sequencing used PBMCs from the stem cell graft donor, collected from the stem cell graft. The receptors originated from a human donor who donated a stem cell graft to a child with acute myeloid leukemia. Each CDR3 is given with its conserved first and last residue. D genes are given only for firm matches. Size is omitted from some rows. Given values are once, few, many or a class for expanded clones.

TRBJ2-5 | NA | 17 | TRBV28 | TRBD1 | TGTGCCAGCAGCCAACCTCGCCGGGACAGGGGCAGAGAGACCCAGTACTTC | CASSQPRRDRGRETQYF
TRBJ1-1 | NA | 16 | TRBV20-1 | NA | TGCAGTGCTAGTCCTTACAGAGAGCTTCCGAACACTGAAGCTTTCTTT | CSASPYRELPNTEAFF
TRBJ2-1 | many | 13 | TRBV12-3/TRBV12-4 | TRBD1 | TGTGCCAGCAGCCGGGACAGCTACAATGAGCAGTTCTTC | CASSRDSYNEQFF
TRBJ2-3 | few | 15 | TRBV28 | NA | TGTGCCAGCAGTTCCCTTACGGGCGGGGCAGATACGCAGTATTTT | CASSSLTGGADTQYF
TRBJ1-1 | few | 16 | TRBV12-3/TRBV12-4 | TRBD1 | TGTGCCAGCAGTTGGGACAGGGGACCAAGGGCCACTGAAGCTTTCTTT | CASSWDRGPRATEAFF
TRBJ2-7 | NA | 15 | TRBV28 | NA | TGTGCCAGCAGTTTATATCGGACTGCTACCTACGAGCAGTACTTC | CASSLYRTATYEQYF
TRBJ2-5 | NA | 14 | TRBV10-2 | TRBD2 | TGCGCCAGCGGGGTGACTAGCGGGATAAAGACCCAGTACTTC | CASGVTSGIKTQYF
TRBJ2-1 | many | 16 | TRBV5-1 | TRBD1 | TGCGCCAGCACACCCGAGGCAGGGGGCGTGAGGAATGAGCAGTTCTTC | CASTPEAGGVRNEQFF
TRBJ2-5 | NA | 16 | TRBV5-1 | NA | TGCGCCAGCAGCCCCCTGGGCAGGGCTAACCAAGAGACCCAGTACTTC | CASSPLGRANQETQYF
TRBJ1-3 | NA | 15 | TRBV7-9 | TRBD1 | TGTGCCAGCAGCTTGGGGACAGACGCTCGAGACACCATATATTTT | CASSLGTDARDTIYF